The 15 T cell receptor beta chains below come from one sample, sequenced in a study of blood T cell repertoires in COVID-19. Assay: immunoSEQ multiplex PCR; the TCRdb copy retains only in-frame clones and omits some. The table records under 150,000 clones, 85% of them present only once. Sequencing was performed on peripheral blood. These receptors were obtained from an older man with acute or convalescent COVID-19.

This chain connects TRBV2 to TRBJ2-5; a possible D gene is TRBD1 (6 bases). The CDR3 totals 15 residues. Looked up from germline, CDR1 is SNHLY and CDR2 is FYNNEI. V lost 7 bases to trimming and J lost 1 base, with 16 bases between them. The CDR3 sequence is CASTLNGQSQETQYF. In DNA, the CDR3 is TGTGCCAGCACCTTAAATGGACAGAGCCAAGAGACCCAGTACTTC.

The chain recombines TRBV9 with TRBJ2-5; D is perhaps TRBD1 (6 bases). The germline V gene has CDR1 SGDLS and CDR2 YYNGEE. Trimming removed 4 bases from V and 1 base from J, with 11 bases in between. This CDR3 contains 14 residues. CDR3 in amino acids: CASSRQTGQETQYF. The CDR3 nucleotides read TGTGCCAGCAGCCGACAGACAGGCCAAGAGACCCAGTACTTC.

The J gene is TRBJ2-2, the V gene TRBV19, with 9 nucleotides matching TRBD1. The germline V gene encodes CDR1 LNHDA and CDR2 SQIVND (reference sequence). V lost 7 bases, J lost 7 bases, and 7 bases stayed unmatched. The CDR3 consists of 14 residues. For the CDR3, the DNA is TGTGCCAGTACTCCCGGACAGGGGTTCGGGGAGCTGTTTTTT. Translating it yields CASTPGQGFGELFF.

The chain employs TRBV11-2 and TRBJ2-1, with 10 bases fitting TRBD1. The germline CDR1 and CDR2 sequences are SGHAT and FQNNGV. CDR3 length equals 15 residues. After removal of 3 bases from V and 9 bases from J, the junction contained 8 bases not matched to a gene. CDR3 protein: CASSLGDRGWGEQFF. The DNA of the CDR3 is TGTGCCAGCAGCTTGGGGGACAGGGGCTGGGGTGAGCAGTTCTTC.

This clone was seen once. V usage is TRBV15 and J usage is TRBJ2-7; 9 bases fit TRBD1. CDR1 is LNHNV and CDR2 is YYDKDF in the germline V gene (reference sequence). There are 14 residues in the CDR3. V lost 5 bases, J lost 2 bases, and 4 bases stayed unmatched. CDR3 DNA: TGTGCCACCAGCCCCCGACAGGGGGCCTACGAGCAGTACTTC. Its translation: CATSPRQGAYEQYF.

For the CDR3, the DNA is TGCAGTGCTAGTGGGCCGGGACAGGGACTATACGAGCAGTACTTC. Translation gives CSASGPGQGLYEQYF. The V and J genes are TRBV20-1 and TRBJ2-7; 9 bases are a match to TRBD1. The ends lost 3 bases at V and 4 bases at J; junction bases unmatched: 10. The CDR3 sequence is 15 residues long. Germline assignment: CDR1 DFQATT and CDR2 SNEGSKA (reference sequence).

The gene calls are TRBV6-1 and TRBJ1-3, with TRBD1 matching 7 bases. CDR1 MNHNS and CDR2 SASEGT come from the germline V gene. After removal of 2 bases from V and 8 bases from J, the junction contained 9 bases not matched to a gene. The CDR3 has 15 residues. CDR3 nucleotides: TGTGCCAGCAGTGAAACGACAGGGCCGGTCCACACCATATATTTT. Translating it yields CASSETTGPVHTIYF.

This chain joins TRBV10-3 and TRBJ2-1, with TRBD2 matching over 12 bases. Per germline, CDR1 ENHRY and CDR2 SYGVKD. The CDR3 extends over 17 amino acids. V was pared by 6 bases and J by 9 bases, with 15 bases of the junction left unmatched. The CDR3 region has the DNA TGTGCCATCAGCGGACAGTCGACTAGCGGGAGTCCGAGTGAGCAGTTCTTC. As protein: CAISGQSTSGSPSEQFF.

J is TRBJ1-5 and V is TRBV6-2 or TRBV6-3, with TRBD1 identical over 9 bases. Unmatched junction bases numbered 10, after V lost 1 base and J lost 12 bases. This CDR3 contains 15 residues. Germline-derived CDR1 and CDR2 are MNHEY and SVGEGT. Written as DNA, the CDR3 is TGTGCCAGCAGTTACTACGGACAGGGGAATTTGTACCAGCATTTT. It encodes CASSYYGQGNLYQHF.

V usage is TRBV2 and J usage is TRBJ2-7; 10 bases fit TRBD1. Germline lookup yields CDR1 SNHLY and CDR2 FYNNEI. This CDR3 contains 14 residues. V was clipped by 6 bases and J by 1 base; unmatched bases: 3. The CDR3 spells CASSRGQGSYEQYF. The CDR3 nucleotides are TGTGCCAGCAGCAGGGGACAGGGGTCCTACGAGCAGTACTTC.

The chain is built from TRBV5-5 and TRBJ1-3; the D gene is possibly TRBD1 (5 bases). CDR3 length: 16 residues. CDR1 and CDR2 from the germline V gene are SGHKS and YYEKEE (reference sequence). V lost 4 bases to trimming and J lost 0 bases, with 14 bases between them. The DNA of the CDR3 is TGTGCCAGCAGCAAAGACAGACAAAGCTCTGGAAACACCATATATTTT. It specifies CASSKDRQSSGNTIYF.

The genes are TRBV9 and TRBJ1-2; 7 bases agree with TRBD1. The CDR3 extends over 16 amino acids. V lost 0 bases, J lost 6 bases, and 11 bases stayed unmatched. Germline CDR1 reads SGDLS; CDR2 reads YYNGEE. In nucleotides, the CDR3 is TGTGCCAGCAGCGTAGTCGTTGGACAGGCTATGGATGGCTACACCTTC. It codes for CASSVVVGQAMDGYTF.

The V call is TRBV2, the J call TRBJ1-1; D possibly corresponds to TRBD1 (6 bases). The CDR3 runs to 14 residues. V lost 7 bases, J lost 0 bases, and 12 bases lay in between. CDR1 is SNHLY and CDR2 is FYNNEI in the germline V gene. CDR3 DNA sequence: TGTGCCAGCATTCCGACAGGATTGAACACTGAAGCTTTCTTT. This translates into CASIPTGLNTEAFF. The variable domain in full, completed from reference TRBV2 and TRBJ1-1, reads EPEVTQTPSHQVTQMGQEVILRCVPISNHLYFYWYRQILGQKVEFLVSFYNNEISEKSEIFDDQFSVERPDGSNFTLKIRSTKLEDSAMYFCASIPTGLNTEAFFGQGTRLTVV.

The chain links TRBV28 to TRBJ1-2, with D possibly TRBD1 on 6 matching bases. This CDR3 region has 13 residues. Germline CDR1 and CDR2: MDHEN and SYDVKM. The V end lost 6 bases, the J end lost 6 bases, and 14 bases lay between the germline ends. This CDR3 is CASSSDRPNGYTF. CDR3 nucleotides: TGTGCCAGCAGCTCAGACAGGCCGAATGGCTACACCTTC.

V gene TRBV28 combines with J gene TRBJ1-2, with 7 positions matching TRBD1. CDR1 and CDR2 (germline): MDHEN, SYDVKM. V lost 4 bases and J lost 4; bases outside the gene matches: 6. The CDR3 length is 14 residues. The CDR3 reads CASSSGTVIYGYTF. CDR3 nucleotide sequence: TGTGCCAGCAGTTCCGGGACAGTTATCTATGGCTACACCTTC.